The 32 T cell receptor beta chains given below trace back to one sample, sequenced in a study of T cell responses to AZD1222 COVID-19 vaccine. Profiled with immunoSEQ multiplex PCR; TCRdb holds only in-frame clones, not every one. Of about 67,000 clones in the sample, around 84% are singletons; the top ten hold roughly 20%. The sample consisted of peripheral blood, taken on day 0 of AZD1222 vaccination. The receptor set was obtained from an adult in good health.

DNA for the CDR3: TGTGCCAGCATAAGGGGACCCTACAATGAGCAGTTCTTC. It encodes CASIRGPYNEQFF. The chain uses TRBV28 and TRBJ2-1; D assignment may be TRBD1 or TRBD2 (5 bases each). The V end lost 7 bases, the J end lost 2 bases, and 9 bases lay between the germline ends. CDR3 length: 13 amino acids. Germline-derived CDR1 and CDR2 are MDHEN and SYDVKM. Filled out from reference TRBV28 and TRBJ2-1, the complete variable domain reads DVKVTQSSRYLVKRTGEKVFLECVQDMDHENMFWYRQDPGLGLRLIYFSYDVKMKEKGDIPEGYSVSREKKERFSLILESASTNQTSMYLCASIRGPYNEQFFGPGTRLTVL.

This clone was seen a handful of times. This chain connects TRBV18 to TRBJ1-5; D might be TRBD1 (5 bases). CDR3 length equals 15 residues. V was trimmed by 2 bases and J by 0 bases, leaving 8 bases between them. The germline CDR1 and CDR2 sequences are KGHSH and LQKENI. The CDR3 protein is CASSPSGTSNQPQHF. As DNA, the CDR3 is TGTGCCAGCTCACCATCTGGGACTAGCAATCAGCCCCAGCATTTT. Complete variable domain (other parts from reference TRBV18 and TRBJ1-5): NAGVMQNPRHLVRRRGQEARLRCSPMKGHSHVYWYRQLPEEGLKFMVYLQKENIIDESGMPKERFSAEFPKEGPSILRIQQVVRGDSAAYFCASSPSGTSNQPQHFGDGTRLSIL.

V usage is TRBV28 and J usage is TRBJ1-3; D is ambiguous. This CDR3 region has 15 residues. The ends were cut back, 8 bases at V and 0 bases at J, with 14 bases in the middle. Looked up from germline, CDR1 is MDHEN and CDR2 is SYDVKM. The CDR3 sequence is CASVSLTGSGNTIYF. The CDR3 DNA sequence: TGTGCCAGCGTCTCTCTCACGGGCTCTGGAAACACCATATATTTT.

This clone came up once. The chain couples TRBV5-4 to TRBJ1-1; D uncertain. V was trimmed by 4 bases and J by 5 bases, leaving 9 bases between them. Germline V lookup: CDR1 SGHNT, CDR2 YYREEE (reference sequence). This CDR3 region has 12 residues. The CDR3 region has the DNA TGTGCCAGCAGCCCGGATGGGACTGAAGCTTTCTTT. It translates to CASSPDGTEAFF.

The CDR3 loop reads CASSFDRSSYNEQFF. The CDR3 region has the DNA TGTGCCAGCAGCTTCGACCGAAGCTCCTACAATGAGCAGTTCTTC. The chain joins TRBV11-2 to TRBJ2-1, with unresolved D. Between the trimmed V and J ends, which lost 3 bases and 0 bases, there was a span of 9 bases. This CDR3 spans 15 amino acids. From germline, CDR1 is SGHAT and CDR2 FQNNGV.

The V call is TRBV15, the J call TRBJ1-4; no firm D call. The CDR3 spans 15 residues. V was pared by 1 base and J by 10 bases, with 16 bases between. Germline V gene data show CDR1 as LNHNV and CDR2 as YYDKDF (reference sequence). The CDR3 region is CATSRVLSGEGKLFF. CDR3 nucleotide sequence: TGTGCCACCAGCAGAGTATTATCGGGTGAGGGAAAACTGTTTTTT.

This clone was observed a handful of times. The genes are TRBV28 and TRBJ1-2; D might be TRBD1 (6 bases). The V and J ends lost 2 bases and 4 bases respectively, with 14 bases between them. The germline CDR1 and CDR2 sequences are MDHEN and SYDVKM. There are 15 residues in the CDR3. The CDR3 coding sequence is TGTGCCAGCAGTTTACGGACAGTGAGGCCCTATGGCTACACCTTC. This gives the protein CASSLRTVRPYGYTF.

V is TRBV5-5 and J is TRBJ1-2; 7 bases agree with TRBD1. There are 19 residues in the CDR3. J lost 8 bases, V lost 0 bases, and 22 bases had no gene match. Germline V CDR1 and CDR2: SGHKS, YYEKEE (reference sequence). CDR3 sequence (DNA): TGTGCCAGCAGCTTGGCGCGGCGACAGGGAACTTATTCCGCGCGAGGCTACACCTTC. Translating it yields CASSLARRQGTYSARGYTF.

The chain is built from TRBV28 and TRBJ2-3, with 12 bases that match TRBD1. The germline V gene encodes CDR1 MDHEN and CDR2 SYDVKM. The CDR3 consists of 18 residues. J lost 4 bases, V lost 7 bases, and 15 bases had no gene match. CDR3 loop: CASTSTIGTGGSPDTQYF. The CDR3 coding sequence is TGTGCCAGCACCTCCACAATCGGGACAGGGGGCTCTCCAGATACGCAGTATTTT.

The table lists this clone with a count of one. The chain uses TRBV3-1 (or the pseudogene TRBV3-2) and TRBJ1-6, with D perhaps TRBD1 (5 bases). Germline assignment: CDR1 LGHDT and CDR2 YNNKEL (reference sequence). The CDR3 is made up of 15 amino acids. V lost 1 base and J lost 10, with 14 bases in between. The CDR3 sequence: CASSQVGGGKSPLHF. For the CDR3, the DNA is TGTGCCAGCAGCCAAGTTGGCGGGGGTAAATCACCCCTCCACTTT.

The chain recombines TRBV18 with TRBJ1-5; 8 positions match TRBD1. With V trimmed by 2 bases and J by 4 bases, 1 base remained unmatched. The CDR3 length is 14 residues. Germline CDR1 and CDR2: KGHSH and LQKENI. The CDR3 loop reads CASSPTGGNQPQHF. The CDR3 bases are TGTGCCAGCTCACCAACAGGGGGTAATCAGCCCCAGCATTTT.

Judged by abundance, this clone is medium-sized. The rearrangement links TRBV6-5 to TRBJ1-5, with no clear D. Trimming pared 5 bases from V and 0 bases from J, leaving 11 bases between. This CDR3 spans 15 amino acids. Germline values: CDR1 MNHEY, CDR2 SVGAGI. The CDR3 nucleotides read TGTGCCAGCAGTCCCAAATATTATAGCAATCAGCCCCAGCATTTT. Amino acid sequence: CASSPKYYSNQPQHF.

On this clone itself: Relative to the germline gene, one junction end is altered; a read error may explain this. The V call is TRBV6-1, the J call TRBJ1-1; 8 bases match TRBD1. The germline CDR1 and CDR2 sequences are MNHNS and SASEGT. The CDR3 covers 14 residues. CDR3 residues: CASTEDRGDTEAFF. The CDR3 DNA follows: TGTGCCAGCACTGAAGACAGGGGCGATACTGAAGCTTTCTTT.

The V call is TRBV7-9, the J call TRBJ2-7, with 7 bases matching TRBD1. J gave up 6 bases and V 1 base, and 12 bases lay outside the gene matches. The CDR3 runs to 16 residues. Germline values: CDR1 SEHNR, CDR2 FQNEAQ (reference sequence). The CDR3 spells CASSLVSALTGTEQYF. CDR3 bases: TGTGCCAGCAGCTTAGTCTCGGCCCTGACAGGGACCGAGCAGTACTTC.

The CDR3 region has the DNA TGTGCCAGCAAGCCGGGAGGGCTAGGGGACCAAGAGACCCAGTACTTC. It specifies CASKPGGLGDQETQYF. The chain couples TRBV27 to TRBJ2-5; 8 nucleotides agree with TRBD2. V shed 7 bases and J 0 bases; nucleotides not matched to a gene: 10. Germline lookup yields CDR1 MNHEY and CDR2 SMNVEV (reference sequence). CDR3 length equals 16 residues.

The chain has TRBV25-1 and TRBJ2-1, with D unresolved. From germline, CDR1 is MGHDK and CDR2 SYGVNS. The CDR3 consists of 14 residues. The V and J ends lost 5 bases and 0 bases respectively, with 8 bases between them. CDR3 sequence reads: CASSQASSYNEQFF. CDR3 nucleotide sequence: TGTGCCAGCAGTCAAGCTAGCTCCTACAATGAGCAGTTCTTC.

The V and J genes are TRBV7-2 and TRBJ2-5; 8 bases agree with TRBD1. The ends lost 6 bases at V and 7 bases at J; junction bases unmatched: 4. Germline CDR1 SGHTA, CDR2 FQGNSA. The CDR3 runs 12 residues. DNA for the CDR3: TGTGCCAGCAGAAAACAGGGGGGGACCCAGTACTTC. Translation: CASRKQGGTQYF.

This clone was detected a few times. J is TRBJ2-5 and V is TRBV18; D is undetermined. The CDR3 has 11 residues. Germline V gives CDR1 KGHSH, CDR2 LQKENI. Trimming removed 3 bases from V and 1 base from J, with 0 bases in between. The CDR3 DNA follows: TGTGCCAGCTCACCCCAAGAGACCCAGTACTTC. Its translation is CASSPQETQYF.

V usage is TRBV2 and J usage is TRBJ2-1; a weak D match, TRBD1 (6 bases). Deletions cut 7 bases from V and 4 bases from J, with 11 bases between. The CDR3 totals 13 residues. The germline gives CDR1 SNHLY, CDR2 FYNNEI. CDR3 sequence reads: CASTQGKYNEQFF. The CDR3 nucleotides are TGTGCCAGCACACAGGGAAAATACAATGAGCAGTTCTTC. Using reference TRBV2 and TRBJ2-1 for the parts outside the CDR3, the full variable domain is EPEVTQTPSHQVTQMGQEVILRCVPISNHLYFYWYRQILGQKVEFLVSFYNNEISEKSEIFDDQFSVERPDGSNFTLKIRSTKLEDSAMYFCASTQGKYNEQFFGPGTRLTVL.

This chain connects TRBV12-3 or TRBV12-4 to TRBJ2-5, with 7 bases aligning to TRBD1. V trimming: 5 bases; J trimming: 4 bases; junction bases outside the gene matches: 4. The CDR3 loop spans 13 amino acids. In DNA, the CDR3 is TGTGCCAGCAGTAGGACAGGTGGAGAGACCCAGTACTTC. Residues: CASSRTGGETQYF.

The J gene is TRBJ2-7, the V gene TRBV29-1; 7 nucleotides match TRBD1. Germline V CDR1 and CDR2: SQVTM, ANQGSEA. CDR3 length: 14 residues. Trimming cost V 2 bases and J 1 base; bases outside gene matches: 5. CDR3 protein: CSVEHGDRSYEQYF. The CDR3 region has the DNA TGCAGCGTTGAACACGGGGACAGATCCTACGAGCAGTACTTC.

This chain links TRBV10-1 with TRBJ2-7, with TRBD2 as a possible D gene (5 bases). Trimming cost V 3 bases and J 0 bases, with 6 bases left between them. Germline loops: CDR1 WNHNN, CDR2 SYGVQD (reference sequence). This CDR3 contains 13 residues. This CDR3 is CASSDGVSYEQYF. CDR3 bases: TGCGCCAGCAGTGACGGGGTCTCCTACGAGCAGTACTTC.

This clone was recorded a few times. The chain links TRBV27 to TRBJ1-1; 7 positions agree with TRBD1. This CDR3 has 13 amino acids. V dropped 5 bases and J dropped 5; count of bases not matched to a gene: 5. Germline V lookup: CDR1 MNHEY, CDR2 SMNVEV (reference sequence). The CDR3: CASSNRGWTEAFF. CDR3 nucleotides: TGTGCCAGCAGTAACAGGGGTTGGACTGAAGCTTTCTTT.

The chain links TRBV11-2 to TRBJ1-5; D is unclear. CDR1 is SGHAT and CDR2 is FQNNGV in the germline V gene. CDR3 length: 14 residues. The germline V and J ends were trimmed by 1 base and 3 bases, with 7 bases remaining between them. CDR3 nucleotides: TGTGCCAGCAGCTTAGTTGGGTACAATCAGCCCCAGCATTTT. Its translation: CASSLVGYNQPQHF. Supplemented by reference TRBV11-2 and TRBJ1-5, the full variable domain reads EAGVAQSPRYKIIEKRQSVAFWCNPISGHATLYWYQQILGQGPKLLIQFQNNGVVDDSQLPKDRFSAERLKGVDSTLKIQPAKLEDSAVYLCASSLVGYNQPQHFGDGTRLSIL.

The rearrangement links TRBV7-2 to TRBJ1-6; D is unresolved. Germline V CDR1 and CDR2: SGHTA, FQGNSA. The V and J ends lost 3 bases and 7 bases respectively, with 13 bases between them. The CDR3 loop spans 15 amino acids. The chain's CDR3 is CASSLTRVGNSPLHF. The CDR3 bases are TGTGCCAGCAGCTTGACTCGGGTAGGGAATTCACCCCTCCACTTT.

The chain combines TRBV19 with TRBJ1-2; TRBD1 matches at 11 bases. This CDR3 has 18 amino acids. Germline lookup yields CDR1 LNHDA and CDR2 SQIVND (reference sequence). The J segment lost 0 bases and the V segment lost 5 bases, leaving 11 bases of the junction unmatched. CDR3 DNA sequence: TGTGCCAGTAGTCCTGGACAGGGGGCCTCTTTTACTAACTATGGCTACACCTTC. Amino acids: CASSPGQGASFTNYGYTF.

The V gene is TRBV7-9, the J gene TRBJ1-2, with D uncertain. CDR1 and CDR2 from the germline V gene are SEHNR and FQNEAQ (reference sequence). V was pared by 5 bases and J by 0 bases, with 19 bases between. The CDR3 loop spans 17 amino acids. The DNA of the CDR3 is TGTGCCAGCAGCGAAAAACTTGCAGACTCACCTAACTATGGCTACACCTTC. This codes for CASSEKLADSPNYGYTF. Full variable domain (outside the CDR3, taken from reference TRBV7-9 and TRBJ1-2): DTGVSQNPRHKITKRGQNVTFRCDPISEHNRLYWYRQTLGQGPEFLTYFQNEAQLEKSRLLSDRFSAERPKGSFSTLEIQRTEQGDSAMYLCASSEKLADSPNYGYTFGSGTRLTVV.

V and J are TRBV19 and TRBJ2-7; D remains ambiguous. Germline V CDR1 and CDR2: LNHDA, SQIVND (reference sequence). This CDR3 is built from 13 residues. Trimming took 9 bases from V and 3 from J, leaving 15 bases between them. The chain's CDR3 is CASAYRFGYEQYF. In nucleotides, the CDR3 is TGTGCCAGCGCCTATCGCTTTGGCTACGAGCAGTACTTC.

The chain combines TRBV3-1 (or the pseudogene TRBV3-2) with TRBJ1-6; TRBD1 aligns across 7 bases. Trimming at V came to 4 bases and at J to 10 bases, leaving 10 bases not matched to a gene. CDR3 length: 15 residues. The germline gives CDR1 LGHDT, CDR2 YNNKEL (reference sequence). The CDR3 is CASSPLEGAKSPLHF. Written as DNA, the CDR3 is TGTGCCAGCAGCCCCCTGGAGGGGGCGAAATCACCCCTCCACTTT.

As regards this clone: One junction end disagrees with the germline gene, perhaps due to a read error. The chain couples TRBV5-1 to TRBJ2-2, with 8 nucleotides matching TRBD2. CDR3 length: 15 amino acids. Germline CDR1 and CDR2: SGHRS and YFSETQ. The CDR3: CASRLGQREPGELFF. In DNA form, the CDR3 reads TGCGCCAGCAGGTTGGGGCAGCGGGAGCCCGGGGAGCTGTTTTTT.

The J gene is TRBJ1-1, the V gene TRBV7-3; D is unresolved. CDR3 length: 15 amino acids. Trimming left V 3 bases short and J 4 bases short, with 15 bases between. Per germline, CDR1 SGHTA and CDR2 FQGTGA. In DNA, the CDR3 is TGTGCCAGCAGCTTCGATGGCTTTGGGCGCACTGAAGCTTTCTTT. The encoded protein is CASSFDGFGRTEAFF. Together with reference TRBV7-3 and TRBJ1-1, the CDR3 gives the full variable domain: GAGVSQTPSNKVTEKGKYVELRCDPISGHTALYWYRQSLGQGPEFLIYFQGTGAADDSGLPNDRFFAVRPEGSVSTLKIQRTERGDSAVYLCASSFDGFGRTEAFFGQGTRLTVV.

The chain carries TRBV19 and TRBJ1-2; D is perhaps TRBD1 (6 bases). This CDR3 region has 13 residues. Trimming took off 7 bases at V and 5 bases at J, with 14 bases between the two ends. CDR1 is LNHDA, CDR2 SQIVND, per germline (reference sequence). The CDR3 DNA follows: TGTGCCAGTACCCCGACAGGCCCTTATGGCTACACCTTC. Amino acids: CASTPTGPYGYTF.